This entry lists 27 T cell receptor beta chains sequenced from one sample in a study of blood T cell repertoires in COVID-19. Using immunoSEQ multiplex PCR, the repertoire was profiled, and TCRdb retains in-frame clones only, with some absent. Here the sample spans under 350,000 clones, roughly 85% being singletons. Sequences were obtained from peripheral blood. The receptors derive from a human donor in a cohort sampled during active COVID-19.

The chain is built from TRBV6-6 and TRBJ1-3, with no clear D. Germline loops: CDR1 MNHNY, CDR2 SVGAGI (reference sequence). The CDR3 is made up of 15 amino acids. Trimming pared 7 bases from V and 0 bases from J, leaving 13 bases between. CDR3 nucleotide sequence: TGTGCCAGCACCGAAAGATGGCTCTCTGGAAACACCATATATTTT. Its protein is CASTERWLSGNTIYF.

This clone was counted once. The chain joins TRBV9 to TRBJ2-1, with D possibly being TRBD2 (5 bases). Per germline, CDR1 SGDLS and CDR2 YYNGEE. CDR3 length: 16 residues. Trimming shortened V by 3 bases and J by 7 bases, and 20 bases separated the two germline ends. The CDR3 protein is CASSDQVDWPPNEQFF. Here the CDR3 DNA reads TGTGCCAGCAGCGATCAAGTGGACTGGCCCCCAAATGAGCAGTTCTTC.

This chain uses TRBV15 with TRBJ1-2, with D perhaps matching TRBD1 (6 bases). In germline, CDR1 is LNHNV, CDR2 YYDKDF (reference sequence). Trimming removed 3 bases from V and 5 bases from J, with 13 bases in between. This CDR3 contains 14 residues. CDR3 in amino acids: CATSRKTGDYGYTF. DNA for the CDR3: TGTGCCACCAGCAGGAAGACAGGAGATTATGGCTACACCTTC. Full variable domain (remainder filled in from reference TRBV15 and TRBJ1-2): DAMVIQNPRYQVTQFGKPVTLSCSQTLNHNVMYWYQQKSSQAPKLLFHYYDKDFNNEADTPDNFQSRRPNTSFCFLDIRSPGLGDTAMYLCATSRKTGDYGYTFGSGTRLTVV.

The rearrangement links TRBV10-3 to TRBJ1-2; D is uncertain. V was clipped by 2 bases and J by 6 bases, with 7 bases between them. The CDR3 runs 12 residues. In germline, CDR1 is ENHRY, CDR2 SYGVKD. The CDR3: CAISEIADGYTF. The CDR3 DNA reads TGTGCCATCAGTGAGATAGCCGATGGCTACACCTTC.

This rearrangement joins TRBV27 to TRBJ1-6; 9 bases align to TRBD1. CDR3 length: 16 amino acids. V was clipped by 8 bases and J by 6 bases; unmatched bases: 11. The germline V gene has CDR1 MNHEY and CDR2 SMNVEV (reference sequence). The CDR3 region is CASASPGQGSNSPLHF. CDR3 DNA sequence: TGTGCCAGCGCATCCCCGGGACAGGGTAGTAATTCACCCCTCCACTTT.

The chain recombines TRBV27 with TRBJ2-2, with D possibly matching TRBD1 (5 bases). There are 16 residues in the CDR3. Trimming left V 9 bases short and J 3 bases short, with 20 bases between. CDR1 and CDR2 (germline): MNHEY, SMNVEV (reference sequence). This chain's CDR3 is CASGFQGVRDTGELFF. In DNA, the CDR3 is TGTGCCAGTGGGTTTCAAGGGGTAAGGGACACCGGGGAGCTGTTTTTT.

The genes are TRBV5-1 and TRBJ1-2; D gene unclear. The V gene's germline CDR1 is SGHRS and CDR2 YFSETQ. The CDR3 consists of 17 residues. The germline V and J ends were trimmed by 7 bases and 2 bases, with 24 bases remaining between them. CDR3: CASRPLLSRAGNYGYTF. DNA for the CDR3: TGCGCCAGCCGCCCACTCTTGTCGAGGGCAGGAAACTATGGCTACACCTTC.

The chain joins TRBV5-1 to TRBJ1-1; 7 nucleotides line up with TRBD1. Germline trimming cut 0 bases from V and 1 base from J; bases unmatched to any gene: 3. This CDR3 has 15 amino acids. Germline lookup yields CDR1 SGHRS and CDR2 YFSETQ. The CDR3 sequence: CASSLEQGTNTEAFF. In DNA form, the CDR3 reads TGCGCCAGCAGCTTGGAACAGGGGACGAACACTGAAGCTTTCTTT.

The rearrangement links TRBV18 to TRBJ2-7, with D maybe TRBD2 (6 bases). This CDR3 has 15 amino acids. V was trimmed by 5 bases and J by 4 bases, leaving 18 bases between them. CDR1 and CDR2 from the germline V gene are KGHSH and LQKENI. The CDR3 sequence is CASSIWDSPIYEQYF. The CDR3, as DNA: TGTGCCAGCTCAATCTGGGACTCCCCAATTTACGAGCAGTACTTC.

The chain uses TRBV29-1 and TRBJ2-7, with 11 bases lining up with TRBD2. This CDR3 comprises 14 residues. CDR1 and CDR2 from the germline V gene are SQVTM and ANQGSEA. Trimming removed 5 bases from V and 0 bases from J; junction bases left unmatched: 3. CDR3 region: CSVLAGGSSYEQYF. The CDR3 DNA reads as TGCAGCGTTCTAGCGGGGGGAAGCTCCTACGAGCAGTACTTC.

The chain is built from TRBV11-2 and TRBJ2-3; D is possibly TRBD2 (5 bases). The CDR3 sequence is 16 residues long. CDR1 and CDR2 from the germline V gene are SGHAT and FQNNGV. The germline V and J ends were trimmed by 4 bases and 4 bases, with 18 bases remaining between them. The CDR3 spells CASSSPRSGRADTQYF. CDR3 coding DNA: TGTGCCAGCAGCTCTCCTCGATCGGGGAGAGCAGATACGCAGTATTTT.

The chain uses TRBV19 and TRBJ1-4, with D possibly matching TRBD1 (5 bases). CDR3 length equals 16 residues. V lost 0 bases and J lost 2, with 10 bases in between. Germline assignment: CDR1 LNHDA and CDR2 SQIVND (reference sequence). In nucleotides, the CDR3 is TGTGCCAGTAGTATAGATCCTAGGGGCACTAATGAAAAACTGTTTTTT. This sequence encodes CASSIDPRGTNEKLFF.

The V call is TRBV30, the J call TRBJ1-6; D call uncertain. The length of the CDR3 is 13 residues. V was shortened by 3 bases and J by 10 bases, with 13 bases between the two germline ends. Germline CDR1 reads GTSNPN; CDR2 reads SVGIG (reference sequence). Here the CDR3 reads CAWRGPPGSPLHF. The CDR3 DNA reads TGTGCCTGGAGGGGCCCTCCGGGGTCACCCCTCCACTTT. Complete variable domain (other parts from reference TRBV30 and TRBJ1-6): SQTIHQWPATLVQPVGSPLSLECTVEGTSNPNLYWYRQAAGRGLQLLFYSVGIGQISSEVPQNLSASRPQDRQFILSSKKLLLSDSGFYLCAWRGPPGSPLHFGNGTRLTVT.

This CDR3 is CASDYRDDGYTF. In DNA form, the CDR3 reads TGTGCCAGCGATTACAGGGACGATGGCTACACCTTC. This chain connects TRBV6-5 to TRBJ1-2; maybe TRBD1 (6 bases). The CDR3 runs 12 residues. Trimming left V 8 bases short and J 6 bases short, with 13 bases between. Germline assignment: CDR1 MNHEY and CDR2 SVGAGI.

This chain uses TRBV11-2 with TRBJ1-2; 8 bases line up with TRBD1. The CDR3 runs to 17 residues. CDR1 SGHAT and CDR2 FQNNGV come from the germline V gene. J lost 7 bases, V lost 4 bases, and 17 bases had no gene match. The CDR3 here is CASSSDTGQARDRGYTF. The CDR3 region has the DNA TGTGCCAGCAGCTCTGACACGGGACAGGCCCGCGACCGTGGCTACACCTTC.

The chain employs TRBV10-2 and TRBJ1-5; 9 positions agree with TRBD1. Per the germline V gene, CDR1 is WSHSY and CDR2 is SAAADI. The CDR3 is 14 residues long. The V and J ends lost 6 bases and 5 bases, in that order; junction bases with no gene match: 5. CDR3 in DNA: TGCGCCAGCAGGACCGGGACAGGGCATCAGCCCCAGCATTTT. This translates into CASRTGTGHQPQHF.

This clone was observed once. The CDR3 sequence is CASSLDRANTEAFF. The CDR3 region has the DNA TGTGCCAGCAGCTTGGACAGGGCGAACACTGAAGCTTTCTTT. This chain connects TRBV5-8 to TRBJ1-1, with D possibly TRBD1 on 6 matching bases. The CDR3 is 14 amino acids. Per germline, CDR1 SGHTS and CDR2 YDEGEE. Trimming took 0 bases from V and 1 from J, leaving 7 bases between them.

J is TRBJ2-1 and V is TRBV11-2; D gene unclear. Germline V gene data show CDR1 as SGHAT and CDR2 as FQNNGV. With 1 base removed from V and 6 bases from J, the gap between germline ends came to 4 bases. This CDR3 comprises 12 residues. The CDR3 sequence is CASSLVRNEQFF. The CDR3 DNA follows: TGTGCCAGCAGCTTAGTTCGCAATGAGCAGTTCTTC.

This clone was found once. This chain uses TRBV3-1 (or the pseudogene TRBV3-2) with TRBJ2-1; 7 bases map to TRBD1. V lost 2 bases to trimming and J lost 5 bases; unmatched junction nucleotides: 9. The CDR3 has 16 amino acids. Germline lookup yields CDR1 LGHDT and CDR2 YNNKEL (reference sequence). The CDR3 coding sequence is TGTGCCAGCAGCCAATCGGGACAGCGACTCCACAATGAGCAGTTCTTC. This codes for CASSQSGQRLHNEQFF.

The V call is TRBV25-1, the J call TRBJ2-7, with 8 positions matching TRBD1. V shed 7 bases and J 3 bases; nucleotides not matched to a gene: 8. Germline CDR1 is MGHDK and CDR2 is SYGVNS. The CDR3 contains 14 residues. CDR3 in amino acids: CASTSQGALYEQYF. The CDR3 bases are TGTGCCAGCACATCCCAGGGGGCCCTCTACGAGCAGTACTTC.

This chain connects TRBV5-8 to TRBJ1-5, with TRBD1 matching over 8 bases. Germline trimming cut 5 bases from V and 6 bases from J; bases unmatched to any gene: 10. Per germline, CDR1 SGHTS and CDR2 YDEGEE. The CDR3 sequence is 15 residues long. The CDR3 nucleotides are TGTGCCAGCAGTTTTGGACAGGGAACTTTTCAGCCCCAGCATTTT. Its translation is CASSFGQGTFQPQHF.

This clone came up a few times. The chain carries TRBV9 and TRBJ2-7; the D gene is possibly TRBD1 (7 bases). Trimming stripped 0 bases from V and 3 bases from J, with 13 bases between. Germline V gene lookup returns CDR1 SGDLS and CDR2 YYNGEE. This CDR3 has 15 amino acids. CDR3 in amino acids: CASSVDPGGGYEQYF. CDR3 bases: TGTGCCAGCAGCGTAGACCCAGGGGGAGGCTACGAGCAGTACTTC.

The chain links TRBV7-9 to TRBJ2-2; D gene ambiguous. This CDR3 spans 13 amino acids. Germline values: CDR1 SEHNR, CDR2 FQNEAQ (reference sequence). V was pared by 1 base and J by 7 bases, with 7 bases between. CDR3 bases: TGTGCCAGCAGCTTAGGACTTCTCGGGGAGCTGTTTTTT. Translation: CASSLGLLGELFF.

The genes are TRBV24-1 and TRBJ2-3, with 8 bases fitting TRBD1. Germline CDR1 KGHDR, CDR2 SFDVKD. The J segment lost 5 bases and the V segment lost 1 base, leaving 7 bases of the junction unmatched. CDR3 length equals 16 residues. The CDR3 loop is CATSDFGRGQGDTQYF. CDR3 nucleotides: TGTGCCACCAGTGATTTTGGCAGGGGGCAAGGAGATACGCAGTATTTT.

CDR3 DNA sequence: TGTGCCAGCAGCTTAAGTGGGACTAGCGGGGGGCCTGAGCAGTTCTTC. Its translation: CASSLSGTSGGPEQFF. V and J are TRBV7-8 and TRBJ2-1; TRBD2 matches at 15 bases. V shed 2 bases and J 9 bases; nucleotides not matched to a gene: 5. This CDR3 region has 16 residues. CDR1 is SGHVS, CDR2 FQNEAQ, per germline. The full variable domain, its missing parts supplied by reference TRBV7-8 and TRBJ2-1, is GAGVSQSPRYKVAKRGQDVALRCDPISGHVSLFWYQQALGQGPEFLTYFQNEAQLDKSGLPSDRFFAERPEGSVSTLKIQRTQQEDSAVYLCASSLSGTSGGPEQFFGPGTRLTVL.

There are many counts of this clone. The V and J genes are TRBV7-2 and TRBJ2-5, with TRBD2 matching 8 bases. With 5 bases clipped from V and 1 base from J, the junction kept 3 bases outside the gene matches. CDR1 is SGHTA and CDR2 is FQGNSA in the germline V gene. The CDR3 covers 14 residues. The CDR3 loop reads CASSQLAAQETQYF. In DNA form, the CDR3 reads TGTGCCAGCAGCCAACTAGCGGCCCAAGAGACCCAGTACTTC.

This clone was recorded a few times. The chain employs TRBV1 and TRBJ2-2; the table's D call, TRBD1, has no DNA check behind it. TRBV1 is a documented pseudogene. The CDR3 loop spans 12 amino acids. CDR3 residues: CTSVGADRELFF. The CDR3 region has the DNA TGCACCAGCGTAGGGGCCGATCGGGAGCTGTTTTTT.